The 5 T cell receptor beta chains below come from one sample, sequenced in a study of T-cell reconstitution after alpha-beta-depleted transplantation in children. Construction of the TCRbeta library involved unique molecular identifiers. TCRdb ran MiXCR on the PCR reads and lists one entry per CDR3 protein. The sample holds approximately 300,000 distinct CDR3 sequences, 10% seen once. Specimen: PBMCs, collected before TCRalphabeta/CD19-depleted stem cell transplant. These receptors all stem from a boy in the first two years of life with acute myeloid leukemia, due to receive a stem cell transplant.

This clonotype was counted at least ten times. This chain joins TRBV27 and TRBJ2-3, with 10 positions matching TRBD2. The germline V gene encodes CDR1 MNHEY and CDR2 SMNVEV (reference sequence). V lost 3 bases to trimming and J lost 6 bases; unmatched junction nucleotides: 3. The length of the CDR3 is 14 residues. The CDR3 DNA follows: TGTGCCAGCAGTTTCCTAGCGGGAGTGGATACGCAGTATTTT. It translates to CASSFLAGVDTQYF.

This sequence joins TRBV2 and TRBJ1-4, with 7 bases fitting TRBD1. CDR1 is SNHLY and CDR2 is FYNNEI in the germline V gene. The CDR3 loop spans 16 amino acids. Germline trimming cut 4 bases from V and 3 bases from J; bases unmatched to any gene: 8. CDR3 coding DNA: TGTGCCAGCAGTGGCCGCCGGGACAGACCTAATGAAAAACTGTTTTTT. It is translated as CASSGRRDRPNEKLFF.

This chain connects TRBV3-1 to TRBJ2-1; D remains unclear. The ends were cut back, 0 bases at V and 0 bases at J, with 12 bases in the middle. Germline V gives CDR1 LGHDT, CDR2 YNNKEL (reference sequence). CDR3 length equals 17 residues. The CDR3 protein is CASSQDWTESSYNEQFF. CDR3 coding DNA: TGTGCCAGCAGCCAAGATTGGACCGAGAGCTCCTACAATGAGCAGTTCTTC.

Many counts were recorded for this clonotype. A read error may produce the germline difference seen at one junction end. The chain carries TRBV18 and TRBJ2-7; TRBD2 aligns across 10 bases. This CDR3 has 12 amino acids. The germline V gene encodes CDR1 KGHSH and CDR2 LQKENI. CDR3 coding DNA: TGTGCCAGCTCACCAACGGGACTAGCGAGGGACTTC. As protein: CASSPTGLARDF.

The chain combines TRBV29-1 with TRBJ2-7; 7 nucleotides align to TRBD2. This CDR3 contains 14 residues. Trimming cost V 4 bases and J 3 bases; bases outside gene matches: 9. Germline V gene lookup returns CDR1 SQVTM and CDR2 ANQGSEA. CDR3 in DNA: TGCAGCGTTGTGGGGGGGGGAGCAAACTACGAGCAGTACTTC. Translating it yields CSVVGGGANYEQYF.